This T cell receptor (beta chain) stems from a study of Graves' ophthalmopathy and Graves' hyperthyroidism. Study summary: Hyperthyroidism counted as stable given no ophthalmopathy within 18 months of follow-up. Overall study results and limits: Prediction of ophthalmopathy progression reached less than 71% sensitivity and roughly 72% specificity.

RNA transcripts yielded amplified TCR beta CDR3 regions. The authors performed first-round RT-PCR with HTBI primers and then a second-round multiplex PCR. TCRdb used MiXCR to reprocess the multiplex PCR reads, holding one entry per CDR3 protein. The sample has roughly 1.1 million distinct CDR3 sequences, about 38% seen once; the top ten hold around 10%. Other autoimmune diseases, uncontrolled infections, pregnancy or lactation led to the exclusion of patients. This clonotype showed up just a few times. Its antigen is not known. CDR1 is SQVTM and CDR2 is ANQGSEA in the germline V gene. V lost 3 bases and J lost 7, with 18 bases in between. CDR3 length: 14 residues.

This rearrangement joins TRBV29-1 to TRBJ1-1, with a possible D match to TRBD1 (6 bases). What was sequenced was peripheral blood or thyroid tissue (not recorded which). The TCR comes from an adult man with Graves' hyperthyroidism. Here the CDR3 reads CSVDDGTGRDEAFF. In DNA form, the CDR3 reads TGCAGCGTTGATGATGGAACAGGGCGGGATGAAGCTTTCTTT.